The 16 T cell receptor beta chains below come from one sample, sequenced in a study of CD8 T cells in Susac syndrome. Roughly 0.45 to 1 ug RNA was reverse transcribed with random hexamers. TCRdb reprocessed the immunoSEQ multiplex PCR reads with MiXCR, giving one entry per CDR3 protein. The table shows about 130,000 distinct CDR3 sequences, with around 95% occurring only once. The sequencing sample was made of CD8+ T cells from PBMCs. The source of these receptors is a human donor with Susac syndrome.

The chain couples TRBV9 to TRBJ2-6; no definite D call. V gave up 3 bases and J gave up 5 bases, with 9 bases separating them. CDR1 and CDR2 (germline): SGDLS, YYNGEE. The CDR3 totals 14 residues. CDR3 loop: CASSGGQRANVLTF. DNA for the CDR3: TGTGCCAGCAGCGGGGGTCAACGGGCCAACGTCCTGACTTTC.

The CDR3 nucleotides are TGTGCCAGCAGTCCCGGAGTCGGGGGACCAACTAATGAAAAACTGTTTTTT. Translation: CASSPGVGGPTNEKLFF. The rearrangement joins TRBV6-1 to TRBJ1-4; possibly TRBD1 for D (5 bases). Trimming left V 5 bases short and J 0 bases short, with 16 bases between. The CDR3 consists of 17 residues. The V gene's germline CDR1 is MNHNS and CDR2 SASEGT.

The chain uses TRBV11-2 and TRBJ2-3; D remains unclear. V lost 4 bases, J lost 2 bases, and 4 bases lay in between. The germline V gene encodes CDR1 SGHAT and CDR2 FQNNGV. The CDR3 is 12 amino acids. Here the CDR3 DNA reads TGTGCCAGCAGCTCCAACACAGATACGCAGTATTTT. This codes for CASSSNTDTQYF.

CDR3 amino acids: CASSQSDYFNEQFF. The DNA for the CDR3 is TGCGCCAGCAGCCAATCGGACTATTTCAATGAGCAGTTCTTC. The chain is built from TRBV4-1 and TRBJ2-1; tentative D call: TRBD2 (6 bases). Trimming took off 2 bases at V and 6 bases at J, with 11 bases between the two ends. The length of the CDR3 is 14 residues. CDR1 is MGHRA, CDR2 YSYEKL, per germline.

The V and J genes are TRBV27 and TRBJ2-4; perhaps TRBD2 as D (5 bases). Germline CDR1 and CDR2: MNHEY and SMNVEV (reference sequence). The CDR3 has 16 residues. V was cut by 0 bases and J by 4 bases, with 13 bases left in between. Here the CDR3 reads CASSLSSGNTKNIQYF. The DNA for the CDR3 is TGTGCCAGCAGTTTATCTTCCGGGAATACTAAAAACATTCAGTACTTC.

The genes are TRBV27 and TRBJ2-1; D is unclear. Germline values: CDR1 MNHEY, CDR2 SMNVEV (reference sequence). V lost 2 bases to trimming and J lost 3 bases, with 11 bases between them. The CDR3 sequence is 15 residues long. The DNA of the CDR3 is TGTGCCAGCAGTTTAAGGTTCGGCCGCTACAATGAGCAGTTCTTC. Its protein is CASSLRFGRYNEQFF.

V is TRBV20-1 and J is TRBJ2-2; D is uncertain. Germline V CDR1 and CDR2: DFQATT, SNEGSKA (reference sequence). Between the trimmed V and J ends, which lost 5 bases and 1 base, there was a span of 8 bases. The CDR3 loop spans 13 amino acids. Here the CDR3 DNA reads TGCAGTGCTCCAGGACGGAACACCGGGGAGCTGTTTTTT. Its protein product is CSAPGRNTGELFF.

This clonotype was counted a single time. This chain connects TRBV7-9 to TRBJ2-3; D is uncertain. The germline gives CDR1 SEHNR, CDR2 FQNEAQ (reference sequence). V shed 2 bases and J shed 5 bases, with 5 bases lying between them. The CDR3 length is 12 residues. This CDR3 reads CASSLPRDTQYF. The CDR3 nucleotides read TGTGCCAGCAGCTTACCCCGAGATACGCAGTATTTT. The variable domain in full, with the rest retrieved from reference TRBV7-9 and TRBJ2-3, is DTGVSQNPRHKITKRGQNVTFRCDPISEHNRLYWYRQTLGQGPEFLTYFQNEAQLEKSRLLSDRFSAERPKGSFSTLEIQRTEQGDSAMYLCASSLPRDTQYFGPGTRLTVL.

The CDR3 region is CASSYGESSYNSPLHF. CDR3 in DNA: TGTGCCAGCAGCTATGGGGAGAGCTCCTATAATTCACCCCTCCACTTT. The chain employs TRBV9 and TRBJ1-6; D remains ambiguous. Germline assignment: CDR1 SGDLS and CDR2 YYNGEE. This CDR3 spans 16 amino acids. V was pared by 4 bases and J by 0 bases, with 11 bases between.

This chain joins TRBV28 and TRBJ2-7; 8 bases line up with TRBD1. CDR1 and CDR2 (germline): MDHEN, SYDVKM. This CDR3 region has 14 residues. The ends lost 5 bases at V and 0 bases at J; junction bases unmatched: 3. CDR3 residues: CASSDRGLSYEQYF. CDR3 coding DNA: TGTGCCAGCAGTGACAGGGGCCTCTCCTACGAGCAGTACTTC.

The chain carries TRBV12-3 or TRBV12-4 and TRBJ1-2; D uncertain. CDR3 size: 13 residues. Trimming took off 3 bases at V and 8 bases at J, with 13 bases between the two ends. This chain's CDR3 is CASSLATGGGYTF. The CDR3 DNA reads TGTGCCAGCAGTTTGGCGACGGGTGGCGGCTACACCTTC.

The chain carries TRBV5-1 and TRBJ2-5; no definite D call. Germline values: CDR1 SGHRS, CDR2 YFSETQ. Trimming removed 2 bases at V and 4 bases at J, with 21 bases between. The length of the CDR3 is 17 residues. CDR3: CASSLWTPGPTIETQYF. The CDR3 bases are TGCGCCAGCAGCTTATGGACCCCGGGTCCTACGATAGAGACCCAGTACTTC. Drawing the rest from reference TRBV5-1 and TRBJ2-5, the complete variable domain is KAGVTQTPRYLIKTRGQQVTLSCSPISGHRSVSWYQQTPGQGLQFLFEYFSETQRNKGNFPGRFSGRQFSNSRSEMNVSTLELGDSALYLCASSLWTPGPTIETQYFGPGTRLLVL.

CDR3 amino acids: CASSRGTETQYF. CDR3 bases: TGTGCCAGCAGCCGTGGGACGGAGACCCAGTACTTC. The V gene is TRBV5-6, the J gene TRBJ2-5; D is perhaps TRBD1 or TRBD2 (5 bases each). Germline V lookup: CDR1 SGHDT, CDR2 YYEEEE. Trimming left V 4 bases short and J 5 bases short, with 9 bases between. The CDR3 is 12 residues long.

This clonotype was counted a single time. J is TRBJ2-1 and V is TRBV5-1, with D possibly matching TRBD2 (6 bases). Trimming took 9 bases from V and 4 from J, leaving 14 bases between them. Germline V lookup: CDR1 SGHRS, CDR2 YFSETQ. This CDR3 contains 13 residues. This chain's CDR3 is CANPGDSYNEQFF. The CDR3, as DNA: TGCGCCAACCCGGGGGACTCTTACAATGAGCAGTTCTTC.

The chain has TRBV3-1 and TRBJ1-2; TRBD1 agrees at 10 bases. V shed 1 base and J 7 bases; nucleotides not matched to a gene: 6. From germline, CDR1 is LGHDT and CDR2 YNNKEL (reference sequence). The CDR3 is 15 residues long. CDR3 in DNA: TGTGCCAGCAGCCAAGGGACAGGGGGGTTTTTTGGCTACACCTTC. This sequence encodes CASSQGTGGFFGYTF.

This clonotype was detected only once. The chain recombines TRBV19 with TRBJ2-1; D possibly matches TRBD1 or TRBD2 (5 bases each). The CDR3 runs to 14 residues. The germline V and J ends were trimmed by 4 bases and 5 bases, with 12 bases remaining between them. The germline gives CDR1 LNHDA, CDR2 SQIVND (reference sequence). The CDR3 loop is CASSTWDGDNEQFF. CDR3 DNA: TGTGCCAGTAGTACCTGGGACGGCGACAATGAGCAGTTCTTC.